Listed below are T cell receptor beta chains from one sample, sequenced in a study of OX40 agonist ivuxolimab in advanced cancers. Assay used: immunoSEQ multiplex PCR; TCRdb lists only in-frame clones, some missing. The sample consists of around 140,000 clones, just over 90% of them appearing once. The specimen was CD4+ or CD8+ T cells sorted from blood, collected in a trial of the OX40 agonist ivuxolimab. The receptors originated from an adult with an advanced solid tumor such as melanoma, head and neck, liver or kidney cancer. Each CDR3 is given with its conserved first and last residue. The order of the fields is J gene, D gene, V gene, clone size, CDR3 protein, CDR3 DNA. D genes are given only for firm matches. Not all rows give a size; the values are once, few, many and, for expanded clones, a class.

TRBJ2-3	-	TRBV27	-	CASSLNTDTQYF	TGTGCCAGCAGCCTTAACACAGATACGCAGTATTTT
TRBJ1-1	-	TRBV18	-	CASSPRVGAEAFF	TGTGCCAGCTCACCACGGGTGGGCGCTGAAGCTTTCTTT
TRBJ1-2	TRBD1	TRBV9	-	CASSVPSTGDGGYTF	TGTGCCAGCAGCGTGCCCTCGACAGGGGATGGTGGCTACACCTTC
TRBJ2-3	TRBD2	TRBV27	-	CAIRTRLSDTQYF	TGTGCCATCCGGACTAGGCTTTCCGATACGCAGTATTTT
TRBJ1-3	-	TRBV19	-	CASSIPAGGNTIYF	TGTGCCAGTAGTATCCCGGCAGGTGGAAACACCATATATTTT
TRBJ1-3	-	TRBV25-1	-	CASGSSGNTIYF	TGTGCCAGTGGTAGCTCTGGAAACACCATATATTTT
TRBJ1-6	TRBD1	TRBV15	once	CATSRVGGMARGNSPLHF	TGTGCCACCAGCAGAGTTGGAGGGATGGCCAGGGGGAATTCACCCCTCCACTTT
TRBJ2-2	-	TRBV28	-	CASSSPGGNVGTGELFF	TGTGCCAGCAGCTCCCCCGGCGGGAACGTAGGCACCGGGGAGCTGTTTTTT
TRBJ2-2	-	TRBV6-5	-	CASSYSQNTGELFF	TGTGCCAGCAGTTACTCTCAAAACACCGGGGAGCTGTTTTTT
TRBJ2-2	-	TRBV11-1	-	CASSPIWNTGELFF	TGTGCCAGCAGCCCGATTTGGAACACCGGGGAGCTGTTTTTT
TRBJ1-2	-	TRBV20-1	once	CRAAGGYGYTF	TGCAGAGCGGCCGGGGGCTATGGCTACACCTTC
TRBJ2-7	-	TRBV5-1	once	CASSSRDGSYEQYF	TGCGCCAGCAGCTCCCGGGACGGATCCTACGAGCAGTACTTC
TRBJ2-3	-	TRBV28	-	CATPMSPGRDTQYF	TGTGCCACCCCGATGAGCCCGGGGAGGGATACGCAGTATTTT
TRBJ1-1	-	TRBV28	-	CASSLYQANTEAFF	TGTGCCAGCAGTTTATATCAGGCCAACACTGAAGCTTTCTTT
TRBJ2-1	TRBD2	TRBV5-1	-	CASSLLPSGPRYNEQFF	TGCGCCAGCAGCTTGCTGCCTAGCGGGCCTCGCTACAATGAGCAGTTCTTC
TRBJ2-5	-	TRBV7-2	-	CASSLAAQETQYF	TGTGCCAGCAGCTTGGCAGCCCAAGAGACCCAGTACTTC
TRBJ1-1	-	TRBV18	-	CASSTLGPGPGAEAFF	TGTGCCAGCTCAACCCTTGGACCGGGCCCCGGCGCTGAAGCTTTCTTT
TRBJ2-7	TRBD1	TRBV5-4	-	CASSSKDRSSYEQYF	TGTGCCAGCAGCTCCAAGGACAGGAGTTCCTACGAGCAGTACTTC
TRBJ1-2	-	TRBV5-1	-	CASWDGLSSFNYGYTF	TGCGCCAGCTGGGACGGATTATCCTCCTTTAACTATGGCTACACCTTC
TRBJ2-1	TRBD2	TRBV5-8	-	CASSYRRTSGTQPFF	TGTGCCAGCAGCTACAGGCGGACTAGCGGGACCCAGCCGTTCTTC
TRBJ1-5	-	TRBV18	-	CASSPLRAQPQHF	TGTGCCAGCTCACCCCTCAGGGCTCAGCCCCAGCATTTT
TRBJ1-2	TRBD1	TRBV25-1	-	CASSGQTGLHSYGYTF	TGTGCCAGCAGTGGACAGACAGGGCTTCATTCATATGGCTACACCTTC
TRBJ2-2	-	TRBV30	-	CAWSKGAGELFF	TGTGCCTGGAGTAAGGGTGCCGGGGAGCTGTTTTTT
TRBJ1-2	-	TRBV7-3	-	CASSPYGGGAGYGYTF	TGTGCCAGCAGCCCGTACGGGGGAGGGGCGGGCTATGGCTACACCTTC
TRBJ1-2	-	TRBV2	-	CASSGIRNLDGYTF	TGTGCCAGCAGTGGTATTAGGAACTTAGATGGCTACACCTTC
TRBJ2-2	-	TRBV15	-	CATSSAARPGELFF	TGTGCCACCAGCAGTGCGGCGAGGCCCGGGGAGCTGTTTTTT
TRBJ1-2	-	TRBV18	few	CASSPTAGDSSYTF	TGTGCCAGCTCACCAACGGCAGGAGACTCTTCCTACACCTTC
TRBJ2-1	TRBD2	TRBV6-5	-	CASASGQLNEQFF	TGTGCCAGTGCTAGCGGTCAACTCAATGAGCAGTTCTTC
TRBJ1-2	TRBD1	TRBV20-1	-	CSPGTGYGYTF	TGCAGTCCTGGGACAGGCTATGGCTACACCTTC
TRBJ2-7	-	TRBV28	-	CASSLQAYEQYF	TGTGCCAGCAGTTTACAGGCCTACGAGCAGTACTTC
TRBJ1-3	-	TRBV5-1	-	CASSLGQLTGNTIYF	TGCGCCAGCAGCTTGGGACAGCTTACTGGAAACACCATATATTTT
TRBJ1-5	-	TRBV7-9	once	CASSLVQDNQPQHF	TGTGCCAGCAGCTTAGTGCAAGATAATCAGCCCCAGCATTTT
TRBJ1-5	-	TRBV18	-	CASSPSITVGNQPQHF	TGTGCCAGCTCACCTTCTATTACCGTAGGCAATCAGCCCCAGCATTTT
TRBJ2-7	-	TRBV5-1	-	CARGASITGNGSFHEQYF	TGCGCCAGGGGGGCGAGCATAACGGGGAACGGGAGTTTCCACGAGCAGTACTTC
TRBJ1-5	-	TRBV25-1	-	CASSESGRADQPQHF	TGTGCCAGCAGTGAATCTGGAAGGGCGGATCAGCCCCAGCATTTT
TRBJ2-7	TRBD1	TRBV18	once	CASSPGTGQPHEQYF	TGTGCCAGCTCACCGGGGACAGGACAACCTCACGAGCAGTACTTC
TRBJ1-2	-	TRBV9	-	CASSVGQVSYGYTF	TGTGCCAGCAGCGTAGGACAGGTTAGCTATGGCTACACCTTC
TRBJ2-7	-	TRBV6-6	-	CASTIGRNEQYF	TGTGCCAGCACCATAGGACGAAACGAGCAGTACTTC
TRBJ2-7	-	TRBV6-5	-	CASSYSFLAIYEQYF	TGTGCCAGCAGTTACTCGTTTCTAGCGATCTACGAGCAGTACTTC
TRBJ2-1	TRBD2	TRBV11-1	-	CASSFETSLNEQFF	TGTGCCAGCAGCTTTGAGACTAGCTTGAATGAGCAGTTCTTC
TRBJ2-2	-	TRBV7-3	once	CASSHVPNTGELFF	TGTGCCAGCAGCCATGTGCCTAACACCGGGGAGCTGTTTTTT
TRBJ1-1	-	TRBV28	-	CASSFSGRAPVTEAFF	TGTGCCAGCAGTTTCTCGGGACGGGCTCCCGTCACTGAAGCTTTCTTT
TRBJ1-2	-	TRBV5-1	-	CASSPDSSYGYTF	TGCGCCAGCAGCCCCGACAGTTCCTATGGCTACACCTTC
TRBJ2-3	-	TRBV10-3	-	CATSKAGADTQYF	TGTGCCACCTCCAAGGCAGGCGCAGATACGCAGTATTTT